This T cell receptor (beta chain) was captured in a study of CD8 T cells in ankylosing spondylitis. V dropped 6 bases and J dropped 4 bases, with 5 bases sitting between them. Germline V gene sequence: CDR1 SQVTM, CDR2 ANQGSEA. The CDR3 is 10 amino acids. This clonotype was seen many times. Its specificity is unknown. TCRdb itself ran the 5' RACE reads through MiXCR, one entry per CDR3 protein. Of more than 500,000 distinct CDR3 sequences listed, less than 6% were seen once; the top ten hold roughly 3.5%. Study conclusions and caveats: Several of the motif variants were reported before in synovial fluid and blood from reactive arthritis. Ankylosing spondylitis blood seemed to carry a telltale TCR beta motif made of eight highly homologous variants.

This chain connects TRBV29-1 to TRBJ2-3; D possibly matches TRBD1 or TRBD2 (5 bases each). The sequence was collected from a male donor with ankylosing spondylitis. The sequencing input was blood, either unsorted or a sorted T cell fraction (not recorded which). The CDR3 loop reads CSVGADTQYF. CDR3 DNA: TGCAGCGTGGGGGCAGATACGCAGTATTTT.